The 18 T cell receptor beta chains in this list originate from one sample, sequenced in a study of blood T cell repertoires in COVID-19. TCRdb keeps only in-frame clones here, not all; method: immunoSEQ multiplex PCR. This sample has 200,000 to 250,000 clones, with over 80% found just once. Sequencing used peripheral blood. The receptors were sampled from a woman in her 70s with active or convalescent COVID-19.

The genes are TRBV7-2 and TRBJ2-2; TRBD1 might be the D (6 bases). The germline gives CDR1 SGHTA, CDR2 FQGNSA. V lost 2 bases and J 0 bases, leaving 7 bases between the germline ends. The CDR3 spans 15 residues. The CDR3 region has the DNA TGTGCCAGCAGCTTATGGGACACGAACACCGGGGAGCTGTTTTTT. This gives the protein CASSLWDTNTGELFF.

This chain joins TRBV29-1 and TRBJ2-5; D is possibly TRBD2 (6 bases). The V end was cut by 4 bases, the J end by 5 bases, with 11 bases between. This CDR3 has 12 residues. The germline V gene encodes CDR1 SQVTM and CDR2 ANQGSEA. The CDR3 sequence: CSVAHGGETQYF. CDR3 coding DNA: TGCAGCGTTGCCCACGGAGGGGAGACCCAGTACTTC. Filled out from reference TRBV29-1 and TRBJ2-5, the complete variable domain reads SAVISQKPSRDICQRGTSLTIQCQVDSQVTMMFWYRQQPGQSLTLIATANQGSEATYESGFVIDKFPISRPNLTFSTLTVSNMSPEDSSIYLCSVAHGGETQYFGPGTRLLVL.

This rearrangement joins TRBV30 to TRBJ2-7; D is possibly TRBD1 (6 bases). This CDR3 spans 14 amino acids. The V gene lost 0 bases and the J gene lost 1 base, with 10 bases spanning the gap. The germline gives CDR1 GTSNPN, CDR2 SVGIG (reference sequence). DNA for the CDR3: TGTGCCTGGAGTGTATGGGGGACATCCTACGAGCAGTACTTC. Encoded protein: CAWSVWGTSYEQYF. Using reference TRBV30 and TRBJ2-7 for the parts outside the CDR3, the full variable domain is SQTIHQWPATLVQPVGSPLSLECTVEGTSNPNLYWYRQAAGRGLQLLFYSVGIGQISSEVPQNLSASRPQDRQFILSSKKLLLSDSGFYLCAWSVWGTSYEQYFGPGTRLTVT.

This clone was observed a few times. The chain links TRBV5-4 to TRBJ1-2; 10 bases are a match to TRBD1. CDR1 SGHNT and CDR2 YYREEE come from the germline V gene (reference sequence). The length of the CDR3 is 13 residues. With 5 bases clipped from V and 8 bases from J, the junction kept 6 bases outside the gene matches. CDR3 DNA sequence: TGTGCCAGCAGTTTTGGACAGGGGGGCGGCTACACCTTC. Translating gives CASSFGQGGGYTF.

The chain joins TRBV5-1 to TRBJ2-1; 8 nucleotides match TRBD2. Germline lookup yields CDR1 SGHRS and CDR2 YFSETQ. Trimming took 0 bases from V and 7 from J; bases not matched to a gene: 12. This CDR3 has 17 residues. The CDR3 nucleotides read TGCGCCAGCAGCTTGGGACTATCTCAAGCGGGGGTAAATGAGCAGTTCTTC. Translating gives CASSLGLSQAGVNEQFF.

This sequence joins TRBV12-5 and TRBJ2-7; 15 positions match TRBD2. The CDR3 runs to 14 residues. The trim removed 6 bases at V and 12 bases at J, leaving 9 bases unmatched. Germline lookup yields CDR1 LGHNT and CDR2 FRNRAP. CDR3 bases: TGTGCTAGTGGCCTTGGACTAGCGGGGGGGAGTCCGTACTTC. It codes for CASGLGLAGGSPYF. Based on the CDR3 plus reference TRBV12-5 and TRBJ2-7, the full variable domain is DARVTQTPRHKVTEMGQEVTMRCQPILGHNTVFWYRQTMMQGLELLAYFRNRAPLDDSGMPKDRFSAEMPDATLATLKIQPSEPRDSAVYFCASGLGLAGGSPYFGPGTRLTVT.

V gene TRBV2 combines with J gene TRBJ2-1; 9 nucleotides align to TRBD1. Looked up from germline, CDR1 is SNHLY and CDR2 is FYNNEI. This CDR3 is built from 14 residues. The ends lost 1 base at V and 9 bases at J; junction bases unmatched: 4. CDR3 DNA: TGTGCCAGCAGTGAAGAAACAGGGGGCACTGAGCAGTTCTTC. It translates to CASSEETGGTEQFF.

V and J are TRBV5-4 and TRBJ2-5; D not certain. Germline assignment: CDR1 SGHNT and CDR2 YYREEE (reference sequence). This CDR3 has 14 residues. V shed 2 bases and J shed 1 base, with 9 bases lying between them. CDR3 sequence (DNA): TGTGCCAGCAGCTTAGGAGAGCTCCAAGAGACCCAGTACTTC. It encodes CASSLGELQETQYF.

The chain combines TRBV10-3 with TRBJ2-7; TRBD1 aligns across 7 bases. J gave up 5 bases and V 4 bases, and 5 bases lay outside the gene matches. Germline CDR1 ENHRY, CDR2 SYGVKD. CDR3 length: 13 amino acids. DNA for the CDR3: TGTGCCATCAGTGGTTCAGGGGGACACGAGCAGTACTTC. Translating it yields CAISGSGGHEQYF.

This chain uses TRBV9 with TRBJ2-1, with TRBD2 identical over 8 bases. Germline CDR1 SGDLS, CDR2 YYNGEE. This CDR3 spans 14 amino acids. V dropped 2 bases and J dropped 5; count of bases not matched to a gene: 3. DNA for the CDR3: TGTGCCAGCAGCGTCGGGACTAGAAACAATGAGCAGTTCTTC. Amino acids: CASSVGTRNNEQFF.

This chain links TRBV7-2 with TRBJ2-5; TRBD1 aligns across 8 bases. This CDR3 spans 15 amino acids. Losses at the gene ends were 2 bases for V and 3 bases for J; bases not matched to a gene: 5. Germline V gene sequence: CDR1 SGHTA, CDR2 FQGNSA. This chain's CDR3 is CASSLTPTGEETQYF. The CDR3 coding sequence is TGTGCCAGCAGCTTAACCCCGACAGGGGAAGAGACCCAGTACTTC.

The chain combines TRBV6-2 or TRBV6-3 with TRBJ2-1, with TRBD1 identical over 7 bases. The CDR3 length is 15 residues. Germline CDR1 and CDR2: MNHEY and SVGEGT. J gave up 4 bases and V 6 bases, and 9 bases lay outside the gene matches. The CDR3 protein is CASSPIQGQYNEQFF. CDR3 coding DNA: TGTGCCAGCAGCCCTATACAGGGACAGTACAATGAGCAGTTCTTC.

Only one count was recorded for this clone. The rearrangement uses TRBV3-1 (or the pseudogene TRBV3-2) and TRBJ2-5; TRBD2 might be the D (7 bases). From germline, CDR1 is LGHDT and CDR2 YNNKEL (reference sequence). Trimming shortened V by 5 bases and J by 4 bases, and 17 bases separated the two germline ends. The CDR3 spans 15 residues. The CDR3 DNA is TGTGCCAGCAGCAAAGTAACGGGGGGCCGAGAGACCCAGTACTTC. This gives the protein CASSKVTGGRETQYF.

In its sample, this clone was seen a few times. The chain recombines TRBV2 with TRBJ2-1, with TRBD1 identical over 9 bases. The CDR3 is 14 amino acids. V lost 4 bases and J lost 7; bases outside the gene matches: 5. The germline V gene has CDR1 SNHLY and CDR2 FYNNEI. CDR3 protein: CASSAGTGMNEQFF. The CDR3 region has the DNA TGTGCCAGCAGTGCCGGGACAGGGATGAATGAGCAGTTCTTC.

This sequence joins TRBV18 and TRBJ2-2, with 10 bases that match TRBD2. Germline trimming cut 2 bases from V and 5 bases from J; bases unmatched to any gene: 8. This CDR3 has 17 residues. The germline V gene has CDR1 KGHSH and CDR2 LQKENI. CDR3 loop: CASSPMLAGEGTGELFF. CDR3 bases: TGTGCCAGCTCACCAATGCTAGCGGGAGAAGGTACCGGGGAGCTGTTTTTT.

The chain couples TRBV29-1 to TRBJ2-7, with D possibly matching TRBD2 (6 bases). Germline V gene lookup returns CDR1 SQVTM and CDR2 ANQGSEA. This CDR3 spans 12 amino acids. Trimming took off 4 bases at V and 3 bases at J, with 10 bases between the two ends. CDR3 in amino acids: CSVGGGSYEQYF. As DNA, the CDR3 is TGCAGCGTTGGTGGGGGGAGCTACGAGCAGTACTTC.

This chain links TRBV6-2 or TRBV6-3 with TRBJ1-2; tentatively, D is TRBD1 (6 bases). The germline V gene encodes CDR1 MNHEY and CDR2 SVGEGT. This CDR3 has 15 amino acids. Trimming cost V 4 bases and J 2 bases, with 14 bases left between them. CDR3 residues: CASSSNYGTNYGYTF. CDR3 DNA: TGTGCCAGCAGTTCGAACTACGGGACAAACTATGGCTACACCTTC.

J is TRBJ1-2 and V is TRBV2; D not certain. Trimming shortened V by 6 bases and J by 7 bases, and 9 bases separated the two germline ends. This CDR3 comprises 11 residues. CDR1 is SNHLY, CDR2 FYNNEI, per germline. The CDR3 sequence is CASSLPGGYTF. CDR3 nucleotide sequence: TGTGCCAGCAGCTTGCCAGGTGGCTACACCTTC.